Sequencing of this T cell receptor (beta chain) was carried out in a study of blood T cell repertoires in COVID-19. Overall study: PBMCs, B-cell-depleted T cells, or T cells provided the cDNA or gDNA that made up the material.

This table comes from immunoSEQ multiplex PCR, and its TCRdb copy is limited to in-frame clones, with some not included. The sample consists of 200,000 to 250,000 clones, 80% of them appearing once. Germline V gene sequence: CDR1 LNHDA, CDR2 SQIVND (reference sequence). This CDR3 spans 16 amino acids. The V and J ends lost 3 bases and 4 bases respectively, with 18 bases between them. Sequencing was done on a sample of PBMCs or T cells enriched from blood (not recorded which). The receptor comes from a man younger than 40 with acute COVID-19. J is TRBJ1-1 and V is TRBV19; D is perhaps TRBD1 (6 bases). The CDR3 loop is CASSIISPRGGTEAFF. The CDR3 region has the DNA TGTGCCAGTAGTATTATCTCTCCTAGAGGGGGCACTGAAGCTTTCTTT.